The 21 T cell receptor beta chains listed next were all sequenced from one sample in a study of blood T cell repertoires in COVID-19. Method: immunoSEQ multiplex PCR; TCRdb's copy keeps in-frame clones and lacks some. This sample has 120,000 or so clones, with approximately 82% found just once. The sequencing sample was made of peripheral blood. The receptors originated from a woman of 80 years or more with acute or convalescent COVID-19.

The chain combines TRBV7-2 with TRBJ2-1; 12 bases map to TRBD2. There are 15 residues in the CDR3. Germline CDR1 SGHTA, CDR2 FQGNSA. V lost 5 bases and J lost 8; bases outside the gene matches: 7. The CDR3 DNA reads TGTGCCAGCAGCCCGACTAGCGGGAGCGTCCATGAGCAGTTCTTC. It is translated as CASSPTSGSVHEQFF.

The chain links TRBV7-6 to TRBJ2-2; tentatively, D is TRBD2 (6 bases). Germline V lookup: CDR1 SGHVS, CDR2 FNYEAQ. The CDR3 spans 15 residues. Trimming removed 4 bases from V and 7 bases from J, with 16 bases in between. This CDR3 reads CASSSGTPKGGELFF. The CDR3 DNA follows: TGTGCCAGCAGCTCCGGGACTCCCAAGGGCGGGGAGCTGTTTTTT. The variable domain in full, with the rest retrieved from reference TRBV7-6 and TRBJ2-2, is GAGVSQSPRYKVTKRGQDVALRCDPISGHVSLYWYRQALGQGPEFLTYFNYEAQQDKSGLPNDRFSAERPEGSISTLTIQRTEQRDSAMYRCASSSGTPKGGELFFGEGSRLTVL.

This sequence joins TRBV2 and TRBJ1-6, with 8 nucleotides matching TRBD1. The CDR3 contains 14 residues. CDR1 and CDR2 from the germline V gene are SNHLY and FYNNEI. Trimming removed 5 bases from V and 10 bases from J; junction bases left unmatched: 7. CDR3 nucleotide sequence: TGTGCCAGCAGTTCGACAGGGGTAAGCTCACCCCTCCACTTT. It is translated as CASSSTGVSSPLHF.

This clone came up once. The genes are TRBV12-5 and TRBJ1-4; D gene unclear. Trimming cost V 1 base and J 4 bases, with 7 bases left between them. The CDR3 loop spans 14 amino acids. Per the germline V gene, CDR1 is LGHNT and CDR2 is FRNRAP. CDR3 DNA: TGTGCTAGTGGTTTGGAGAGAAATAATGAAAAACTGTTTTTT. Translating gives CASGLERNNEKLFF.

This clone was counted only a few times. V and J are TRBV4-2 and TRBJ2-4, with D perhaps matching TRBD2 (7 bases). Between the trimmed V and J ends, which lost 4 bases and 1 base, there was a span of 11 bases. Germline V gene sequence: CDR1 LGHNA, CDR2 YNFKEQ. The CDR3 is 15 residues long. DNA of the CDR3: TGTGCCAGCAGCCCCGAGGGGGGGGCCAAAAACATTCAGTACTTC. This encodes CASSPEGGAKNIQYF.

CDR3 nucleotide sequence: TGTGCCACCAGTGATGCCCCGGGAGGTTTCGATGACCACAATGAGCAGTTCTTC. Translated: CATSDAPGGFDDHNEQFF. The V gene is TRBV24-1, the J gene TRBJ2-1; 7 nucleotides agree with TRBD2. This CDR3 is built from 18 residues. V dropped 3 bases and J dropped 5; count of bases not matched to a gene: 15. Germline CDR1 and CDR2: KGHDR and SFDVKD.

This chain uses TRBV10-3 with TRBJ2-1, with 8 bases identical to TRBD1. Germline lookup yields CDR1 ENHRY and CDR2 SYGVKD. The CDR3 totals 15 residues. The junction had 10 bases not matched to a gene; V was cut back by 4 bases and J by 8 bases. The CDR3 here is CAISAIDRGNYEQFF. The CDR3 region has the DNA TGTGCCATCAGTGCTATAGACAGGGGCAACTATGAGCAGTTCTTC.

Comment on this clone: The junction does not match germline at one end; this may be a read error. This chain links TRBV7-7 with TRBJ2-3; 8 bases line up with TRBD1. Germline V CDR1 and CDR2: SSHAT, FNYEAQ (reference sequence). This CDR3 has 15 residues. For the CDR3, the DNA is TGTGCTAGCAGCTTATCGCAGGGGGCAGGAGATACGCAGTATTTT. This translates into CASSLSQGAGDTQYF.

V and J are TRBV13 and TRBJ2-7; D perhaps matches TRBD2 (5 bases). The V and J ends lost 1 base and 3 bases respectively, with 10 bases between them. The CDR3 totals 14 residues. The germline gives CDR1 PRHDT, CDR2 FYEKMQ (reference sequence). CDR3 region: CASSLAGLDYEQYF. The DNA for the CDR3 is TGTGCCAGCAGCTTAGCGGGATTAGACTACGAGCAGTACTTC.

V gene TRBV24-1 combines with J gene TRBJ2-1; TRBD2 matches 14 bases. CDR3 size: 17 residues. Germline V gene data show CDR1 as KGHDR and CDR2 as SFDVKD. With 9 bases clipped from V and 4 bases from J, the junction kept 10 bases outside the gene matches. The CDR3 is CATAGTSGSFPYNEQFF. CDR3 DNA: TGTGCCACCGCCGGGACTAGCGGGAGTTTTCCGTACAATGAGCAGTTCTTC.

This chain connects TRBV7-3 to TRBJ2-5; D call uncertain. The CDR3 contains 13 residues. The germline gives CDR1 SGHTA, CDR2 FQGTGA. Trimming took 5 bases from V and 1 from J, leaving 8 bases between them. The DNA for the CDR3 is TGTGCCAGCAGCCGAAACGGCCAAGAGACCCAGTACTTC. Translating it yields CASSRNGQETQYF.

This clone has a handful of counts. The V and J genes are TRBV3-1 (or the pseudogene TRBV3-2) and TRBJ2-1; a possible D gene is TRBD1 (6 bases). V lost 2 bases to trimming and J lost 8 bases, with 16 bases between them. Germline V CDR1 and CDR2: LGHDT, YNNKEL (reference sequence). This CDR3 spans 15 amino acids. The CDR3 here is CASSQPRGPKDEQFF. In DNA form, the CDR3 reads TGTGCCAGCAGCCAACCCAGGGGACCGAAGGATGAGCAGTTCTTC.

The rearrangement joins TRBV9 to TRBJ1-3; D call uncertain. The CDR3 totals 17 residues. Trimming cost V 4 bases and J 0 bases, with 17 bases left between them. From germline, CDR1 is SGDLS and CDR2 YYNGEE. CDR3 sequence (DNA): TGTGCCAGCAGCCCCCGCGGAGGCGTCTTCTCTGGAAACACCATATATTTT. The encoded protein is CASSPRGGVFSGNTIYF.

This chain links TRBV5-1 with TRBJ1-1, with 8 bases identical to TRBD1. The CDR3 is made up of 15 amino acids. V was clipped by 4 bases and J by 0 bases; unmatched bases: 5. Germline CDR1 is SGHRS and CDR2 is YFSETQ. The CDR3 DNA follows: TGCGCCAGCAGCAAAGGACAGGGAATGAACACTGAAGCTTTCTTT. Its protein product is CASSKGQGMNTEAFF.

This rearrangement joins TRBV19 to TRBJ1-1; tentatively, D is TRBD1 (6 bases). The length of the CDR3 is 14 residues. Germline CDR1 reads LNHDA; CDR2 reads SQIVND (reference sequence). V was cut by 10 bases and J by 4 bases, with 19 bases left in between. The CDR3 loop reads CATTPQVGGTEAFF. The CDR3 DNA follows: TGTGCCACCACACCCCAGGTAGGGGGCACTGAAGCTTTCTTT.

This sequence joins TRBV28 and TRBJ1-1; tentative D call: TRBD1 (6 bases). V dropped 4 bases and J dropped 1 base, with 13 bases sitting between them. Germline values: CDR1 MDHEN, CDR2 SYDVKM. CDR3 length: 15 amino acids. Here the CDR3 DNA reads TGTGCCAGCAGTTCTCCTGGACAGCCGAACACTGAAGCTTTCTTT. Translation gives CASSSPGQPNTEAFF. The whole variable domain, remainder taken from reference TRBV28 and TRBJ1-1, is DVKVTQSSRYLVKRTGEKVFLECVQDMDHENMFWYRQDPGLGLRLIYFSYDVKMKEKGDIPEGYSVSREKKERFSLILESASTNQTSMYLCASSSPGQPNTEAFFGQGTRLTVV.

A few counts support this clone. The chain employs TRBV19 and TRBJ1-5; D may be TRBD1 (5 bases). V was clipped by 7 bases and J by 0 bases, with 19 bases between them. The CDR3 totals 17 residues. CDR1 is LNHDA and CDR2 is SQIVND in the germline V gene (reference sequence). The CDR3 spells CASKGLIGANSNQPQHF. For the CDR3, the DNA is TGTGCCAGTAAGGGGTTAATAGGGGCCAATAGCAATCAGCCCCAGCATTTT.

The chain joins TRBV7-3 to TRBJ2-3; D ambiguous. This CDR3 has 12 residues. Trimming left V 2 bases short and J 5 bases short, with 5 bases between. Germline V gene lookup returns CDR1 SGHTA and CDR2 FQGTGA. The CDR3: CASSLGLDTQYF. The CDR3 DNA sequence: TGTGCCAGCAGCTTAGGCTTAGATACGCAGTATTTT.

The gene calls are TRBV9 and TRBJ1-2; TRBD1 aligns across 9 bases. The CDR3 contains 14 residues. V trimming: 3 bases; J trimming: 2 bases; junction bases outside the gene matches: 2. From germline, CDR1 is SGDLS and CDR2 YYNGEE. Written as DNA, the CDR3 is TGTGCCAGCAGCGCCGGACAGGGGAACTATGGCTACACCTTC. This translates into CASSAGQGNYGYTF.

The chain combines TRBV12-3 or TRBV12-4 with TRBJ1-5; D gene ambiguous. V was pared by 2 bases and J by 5 bases, with 7 bases between. CDR3 length equals 13 residues. The CDR3 region has the DNA TGTGCCAGCAGTTTAAGTGGAGATCAGCCCCAGCATTTT. Encoded protein: CASSLSGDQPQHF.

This clone was seen a handful of times. The genes are TRBV7-9 and TRBJ1-5; 8 nucleotides agree with TRBD1. The ends lost 7 bases at V and 4 bases at J; junction bases unmatched: 9. From germline, CDR1 is SEHNR and CDR2 FQNEAQ (reference sequence). The CDR3 consists of 15 residues. The CDR3 DNA is TGTGCCAGCATCACGACAGGGGCCGGGAATCAGCCCCAGCATTTT. Translating gives CASITTGAGNQPQHF. Looking up the rest from reference TRBV7-9 and TRBJ1-5 gives the full variable domain: DTGVSQNPRHKITKRGQNVTFRCDPISEHNRLYWYRQTLGQGPEFLTYFQNEAQLEKSRLLSDRFSAERPKGSFSTLEIQRTEQGDSAMYLCASITTGAGNQPQHFGDGTRLSIL.